This T cell receptor (beta chain) was identified in a study of blood T cell repertoires in COVID-19. On the study more broadly: Samples representing acute and convalescent COVID-19 were sourced from the United States, Italy and Spain. T cells, B-cell-depleted T cells, or PBMCs provided the cDNA or gDNA that served as material.

In the original analysis: Estimation of nucleated cell counts relied on the amplification of reference gene primers. Some clones are missing from TCRdb's copy, which holds only in-frame ones; the method was immunoSEQ multiplex PCR. V and J calls and clone size are given by that table; D and trimming were obtained from the DNA. Among over 90,000 clones listed, 85% to 90% were seen once. Germline CDR1 SGHRS, CDR2 YFSETQ. The CDR3 consists of 18 residues. V shed 0 bases and J shed 0 bases, with 17 bases lying between them. The chain employs TRBV5-1 and TRBJ2-3, with D tentatively TRBD2 (6 bases). The receptor's source is a human donor in a cohort sampled during active COVID-19. Material for sequencing was peripheral blood. The CDR3 coding sequence is TGCGCCAGCAGCTTGGGGCTAGCGAGAGGGGCTAGCACAGATACGCAGTATTTT. Protein: CASSLGLARGASTDTQYF.